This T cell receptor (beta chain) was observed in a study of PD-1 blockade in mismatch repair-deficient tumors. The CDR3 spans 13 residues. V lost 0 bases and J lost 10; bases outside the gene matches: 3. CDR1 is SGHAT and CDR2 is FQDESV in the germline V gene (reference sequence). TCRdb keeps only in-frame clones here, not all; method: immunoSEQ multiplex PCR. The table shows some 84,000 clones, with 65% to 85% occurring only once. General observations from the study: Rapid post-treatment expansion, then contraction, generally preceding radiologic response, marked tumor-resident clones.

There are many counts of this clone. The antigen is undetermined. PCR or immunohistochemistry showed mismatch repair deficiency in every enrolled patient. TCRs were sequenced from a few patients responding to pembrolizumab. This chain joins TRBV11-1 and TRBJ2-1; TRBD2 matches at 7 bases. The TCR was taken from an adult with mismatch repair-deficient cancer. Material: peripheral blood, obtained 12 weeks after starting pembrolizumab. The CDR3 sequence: CASSLAGGYEQFF. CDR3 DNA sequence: TGTGCCAGCAGCTTAGCGGGAGGGTACGAGCAGTTCTTC.